The sequence of this T cell receptor (beta chain) was determined in a study of blood T cells in healthy people across ages (dated by TCRdb to between 2014 and 2017). General notes on the study: Template switching captured roughly one uniquely barcoded TCR beta cDNA molecule per two T cells in model experiments. To track age-related changes in TCR beta repertoire diversity, the study relied on deep sequencing normalized with unique cDNA molecular identifiers. To avoid experimental bias, donors of different ages were randomly spread across the sequencing lanes. Using the same blood draw, the study looked at two additional independent replicas of 1 million unique cDNA reads for two donors, one aged 18 to 30 and the other aged 80 or older. The donors were divided into four age groups: young (average approximately 17 years), middle-aged (about 40), aged (62) and long-lived (82).

What the research found in general, with its limitations: Estimates of total diversity based on one million sequenced T cells were regarded as lower bounds and as underestimates. Because donor CMV infection status was unknown, age-related changes in expanded clonotypes were potentially confounded. Compared with the aged group, the long-lived group had more naive CD4+ T cells, fewer expanded clones and increased TCR diversity, suggesting age selection. Conclusive comparison of naive and antigen-experienced compartments was prevented by the profiling of bulk unsorted PBMCs. Observed TCR beta diversity correlated strongly with the percentage of naive T cells measured by flow cytometry. As age increased, observed TCR beta diversity per million T cells dropped in a roughly linear way, and a significant reduction was already evident by age about 40.

This clonotype was observed a handful of times. The specificity of this receptor is unknown. The input lacks base qualities; no much larger clone sits a single base away. The donors were roughly 39 Caucasian individuals from Russia, aged 6 to 90 years, who were systemically healthy. Ten milliliters of peripheral blood were drawn from each donor into EDTA-treated Vacutainer tubes. Ficoll-Paque density-gradient centrifugation was used to isolate PBMCs, with at least 6 million per sample. Total RNA was extracted from PBMCs with Trizol reagent, with at least 6 micrograms obtained per sample. Naive CD45RAhigh/CD27high T cell percentages were measured by flow cytometry on a PBMC aliquot from every donor. The germline ends are 10 bases apart after V is trimmed by 8 bases and J by 3 bases. CDR1 is given as DFQATT and CDR2 as SNEGSKA, both from the germline V gene (reference sequence). Its CDR3 holds 12 amino acids, cysteine through phenylalanine. The retained sequence is limited to the CDR3, 36 bases, with the frame set at the first base.

Library creation used 5' RACE. Sequenced using an Illumina HiSeq 2500. A second roughly 6 to 11 cycle PCR used a sample-barcoded 5' primer and a J-beta primer mix. A unique molecular identifier was introduced onto each TCR beta cDNA molecule by a template-switch 5' adaptor carrying 12 random nucleotides. Each sample yielded at least 3 million CDR3-containing paired-end reads. First-strand cDNA was synthesized from all RNA with the Mint cDNA synthesis kit, primed by a TRBC-specific oligonucleotide. Following uracil-DNA glycosylase treatment, all cDNA underwent a first 18-cycle PCR with the universal primers M1SS and BC2_uni_R. The published analysis was carried out like this. For normalization, 1 million high-quality reads, each with a distinct molecular identifier, were randomly selected from each sample. Reads sharing molecular identifiers were discarded rather than binned into consensus sequences. MiTCR, set to a Q25 quality threshold and the strictest error-elimination algorithm, was used for CDR3 identification, clonotype clustering and error correction. A nonparametric unseen species model with Euler transformation was used to estimate lower-bound total TCR beta diversity. The public reads were reprocessed in TCRdb via fastp at Q25 and MiXCR, keeping in-frame beta chains. Each CDR3 protein appears once, grouped with its most common genes and DNA. The V and J calls and clone size come from TCRdb's table, not from the authors' own analysis. The sample includes about 1.7 million distinct CDR3 sequences, with 28% observed a single time. About 8% of the sample comes from the top ten.

Input material: blood. The sequence came from a young woman in good health. The rearrangement joined TRBV20-1 to TRBJ2-2, with the D gene too uncertain to name. This receptor carries the CDR3 CSWLVDTGELFF. At the DNA level, the sequence is TGCAGTTGGCTAGTGGACACCGGGGAGCTGTTTTTT.